A single sample gave rise to the 21 T cell receptor beta chains below, sequenced in a study of shared clonotypes between healthy human individuals. The naive CD8 fraction comprised CD45RO-negative cells positively selected for CCR7 and excluded terminally differentiated effector memory CD45RA+ cells. Profiled with immunoSEQ multiplex PCR; TCRdb holds only in-frame clones, not every one. The sample records hundreds of thousands of clones, about 96% being singletons. Sample: naive CD8+ T cells sorted from blood. The receptors derive from a woman aged 30 to 39 in good health.

This clone has a single count. V gene TRBV2 combines with J gene TRBJ1-1, with a tentative D call TRBD1 (5 bases). V was clipped by 11 bases and J by 7 bases, with 20 bases between them. The germline V gene encodes CDR1 SNHLY and CDR2 FYNNEI. The CDR3 totals 13 residues. The DNA of the CDR3 is TGTGCCTCCAAGACCCCGGGGCCCAATGAAGCTTTCTTT. Protein sequence: CASKTPGPNEAFF.

The chain combines TRBV27 with TRBJ2-7; a weak D match, TRBD2 (5 bases). CDR3 size: 14 residues. V shed 3 bases and J shed 4 bases, with 13 bases lying between them. Germline V CDR1 and CDR2: MNHEY, SMNVEV (reference sequence). CDR3 sequence: CASSFTGNRYEQYF. CDR3 nucleotide sequence: TGTGCCAGCAGTTTTACCGGGAATCGTTACGAGCAGTACTTC.

The V call is TRBV16, the J call TRBJ1-3; D uncertain. Germline V gene sequence: CDR1 KGHSY, CDR2 FQNENV. The V end was cut by 1 base, the J end by 0 bases, with 10 bases between. The CDR3 loop spans 16 amino acids. CDR3 sequence: CASSQFPDPSGNTIYF. The DNA of the CDR3 is TGTGCCAGCAGCCAATTCCCGGATCCCTCTGGAAACACCATATATTTT.

The chain combines TRBV5-1 with TRBJ1-2, with a weak D call TRBD1 (5 bases). Germline loops: CDR1 SGHRS, CDR2 YFSETQ. V lost 0 bases, J lost 2 bases, and 11 bases lay in between. The length of the CDR3 is 15 residues. CDR3 coding DNA: TGCGCCAGCAGCTTGGCTATTTCAGGGAACTATGGCTACACCTTC. This gives the protein CASSLAISGNYGYTF.

The genes are TRBV7-8 and TRBJ2-1; the D gene could be TRBD1 or TRBD2 (6 bases each). V lost 5 bases and J lost 4, with 21 bases in between. Germline lookup yields CDR1 SGHVS and CDR2 FQNEAQ. This CDR3 has 17 amino acids. CDR3 in amino acids: CASSLEGRGASYNEQFF. The CDR3 coding sequence is TGTGCCAGCAGCCTAGAAGGTAGGGGGGCGTCATACAATGAGCAGTTCTTC.

This clone is a singleton in its sample. J is TRBJ2-2 and V is TRBV2; D remains ambiguous. The CDR3 consists of 16 residues. The V gene lost 2 bases and the J gene lost 0 bases, with 10 bases spanning the gap. Per the germline V gene, CDR1 is SNHLY and CDR2 is FYNNEI. The CDR3 region is CASSELLPANTGELFF. The CDR3 nucleotides are TGTGCCAGCAGTGAACTTCTACCGGCGAACACCGGGGAGCTGTTTTTT.

In the case of this clone: This sample includes further DNA sequences coding for the same CDR3. J is TRBJ1-6 and V is TRBV28; 8 nucleotides line up with TRBD1. Unmatched junction bases numbered 6, after V lost 5 bases and J lost 9 bases. Germline-derived CDR1 and CDR2 are MDHEN and SYDVKM. The CDR3 spans 14 residues. In DNA, the CDR3 is TGTGCCAGCAGTCTAGGACAGGGTGGTTCACCCCTCCACTTT. It encodes CASSLGQGGSPLHF.

Remarks on this clone: One end of the junction fails to match germline, which may point to a read error. The rearrangement links TRBV15 to TRBJ2-7; unclear D gene. This CDR3 is 14 amino acids long. Per the germline V gene, CDR1 is LNHNV and CDR2 is YYDKDF (reference sequence). The CDR3 region has the DNA TGTGCCGCCAGCAGTTGGCAGGTTTCTAGCGAGCAGTACTTC. Its protein is CAASSWQVSSEQYF.

This rearrangement joins TRBV28 to TRBJ2-2, with D perhaps matching TRBD1 or TRBD2 (5 bases each). Between the trimmed V and J ends, which lost 6 bases and 6 bases, there was a span of 20 bases. The germline V gene encodes CDR1 MDHEN and CDR2 SYDVKM. The CDR3 has 16 amino acids. Written as DNA, the CDR3 is TGTGCCAGCAGGGGGGTGGTCCTAGCACTCCCCGGGGAGCTGTTTTTT. Translated: CASRGVVLALPGELFF. The entire variable domain, with the rest obtained from reference TRBV28 and TRBJ2-2, is as follows: DVKVTQSSRYLVKRTGEKVFLECVQDMDHENMFWYRQDPGLGLRLIYFSYDVKMKEKGDIPEGYSVSREKKERFSLILESASTNQTSMYLCASRGVVLALPGELFFGEGSRLTVL.

About this clone itself: One end of the junction does not line up with germline, which may come from a read error. V usage is TRBV19 and J usage is TRBJ1-1; 8 bases match TRBD1. The germline CDR1 and CDR2 sequences are LNHDA and SQIVND (reference sequence). The CDR3 runs 17 residues. CDR3 loop: CASTVPVGQEMNAEAFF. The CDR3 region has the DNA TGTGCCAGTACCGTCCCAGTGGGACAGGAGATGAACGCTGAAGCTTTCTTT.

This sequence joins TRBV4-2 and TRBJ2-1; D gene unclear. This CDR3 contains 12 residues. V was trimmed by 1 base and J by 9 bases, leaving 7 bases between them. Germline V lookup: CDR1 LGHNA, CDR2 YNFKEQ. DNA of the CDR3: TGTGCCAGCAGCCAAGGGGGTTTTGAGCAGTTCTTC. It translates to CASSQGGFEQFF.

For this clone: This CDR3 is also generated by other DNA sequences in the sample. This chain links TRBV19 with TRBJ1-1; D is unclear. CDR1 and CDR2 (germline): LNHDA, SQIVND (reference sequence). V lost 3 bases to trimming and J lost 2 bases, with 7 bases between them. The CDR3 contains 13 residues. The CDR3 protein is CASSISANTEAFF. In DNA form, the CDR3 reads TGTGCCAGTAGTATCAGTGCTAACACTGAAGCTTTCTTT.

The V call is TRBV2, the J call TRBJ1-2, with TRBD1 matching 8 bases. The CDR3 covers 13 residues. Looked up from germline, CDR1 is SNHLY and CDR2 is FYNNEI. V was clipped by 4 bases and J by 8 bases; unmatched bases: 6. CDR3 region: CASSGAPGGGYTF. The CDR3 region has the DNA TGTGCCAGCAGTGGTGCCCCAGGGGGCGGCTACACCTTC. The variable domain in full, completed from reference TRBV2 and TRBJ1-2, reads EPEVTQTPSHQVTQMGQEVILRCVPISNHLYFYWYRQILGQKVEFLVSFYNNEISEKSEIFDDQFSVERPDGSNFTLKIRSTKLEDSAMYFCASSGAPGGGYTFGSGTRLTVV.

The chain employs TRBV10-2 and TRBJ2-3; 7 bases fit TRBD2. This CDR3 has 15 amino acids. Germline V CDR1 and CDR2: WSHSY, SAAADI. After removal of 6 bases from V and 2 bases from J, the junction contained 8 bases not matched to a gene. The CDR3, as DNA: TGCGCCAGCAGCCCTACTAGCGCGAACACAGATACGCAGTATTTT. Its translation: CASSPTSANTDTQYF.

This sequence joins TRBV28 and TRBJ1-2; D unclear. The V and J ends lost 3 bases and 3 bases respectively, with 11 bases between them. This CDR3 comprises 14 residues. Germline CDR1 and CDR2: MDHEN and SYDVKM. CDR3 region: CASSFEERDYGYTF. CDR3 coding DNA: TGTGCCAGCAGTTTCGAGGAGCGGGACTATGGCTACACCTTC.

This clone was observed once. The chain combines TRBV7-8 with TRBJ2-7; tentatively, D is TRBD2 (6 bases). This CDR3 contains 16 residues. CDR1 and CDR2 from the germline V gene are SGHVS and FQNEAQ. Trimming removed 2 bases from V and 4 bases from J, with 18 bases in between. CDR3 DNA: TGTGCCAGCAGCTTACCAGACCCACCCGGGGGTTACGAGCAGTACTTC. It codes for CASSLPDPPGGYEQYF.

The chain employs TRBV10-2 and TRBJ1-2, with 7 bases aligning to TRBD1. The CDR3 spans 13 residues. The trim removed 1 base at V and 6 bases at J, leaving 2 bases unmatched. Germline loops: CDR1 WSHSY, CDR2 SAAADI. The CDR3 spells CASSEWDRDGYTF. The CDR3, as DNA: TGCGCCAGCAGTGAGTGGGACAGAGATGGCTACACCTTC.

The chain couples TRBV28 to TRBJ2-2; 8 nucleotides align to TRBD2. Unmatched junction bases numbered 4, after V lost 6 bases and J lost 4 bases. The length of the CDR3 is 14 residues. Germline-derived CDR1 and CDR2 are MDHEN and SYDVKM. CDR3 region: CASRPAGATGELFF. CDR3 nucleotides: TGTGCCAGCAGACCAGCGGGAGCCACCGGGGAGCTGTTTTTT.

V and J are TRBV5-1 and TRBJ1-2; a weak D match, TRBD1 (6 bases). The length of the CDR3 is 14 residues. In germline, CDR1 is SGHRS, CDR2 YFSETQ. With 4 bases removed from V and 4 bases from J, the gap between germline ends came to 14 bases. CDR3 DNA sequence: TGCGCCAGCAGCAACAACCGGGACATCTATGGCTACACCTTC. It is translated as CASSNNRDIYGYTF.

In this sample, this clone turned up a few times. The rearrangement uses TRBV28 and TRBJ1-1, with TRBD1 matching 7 bases. CDR1 MDHEN and CDR2 SYDVKM come from the germline V gene. This CDR3 is built from 10 residues. Trimming took 8 bases from V and 11 from J; bases not matched to a gene: 5. The chain's CDR3 is CASGTEEAFF. The CDR3 DNA reads as TGTGCCAGCGGGACAGAGGAGGCTTTCTTT.

This chain links TRBV19 with TRBJ2-2, with 12 positions matching TRBD2. V was clipped by 7 bases and J by 1 base; unmatched bases: 1. This CDR3 spans 15 amino acids. Germline V gives CDR1 LNHDA, CDR2 SQIVND (reference sequence). The CDR3 DNA follows: TGTGCCAGTACGACTAGCGGGGGGAACACCGGGGAGCTGTTTTTT. Translating gives CASTTSGGNTGELFF.